This T cell receptor (beta chain) was obtained from a study of T-cell reconstitution after alpha-beta-depleted transplantation in children. General study results and limits: It was reported that alpha-beta T cells came from several hundred expanded graft clones (about two months after transplant). After transplant, high TCRbeta diversity at day 60 in some patients arose from surviving recipient T cells and thymic progenitors. Hyperexpanded clones declined; after one year, newly produced T cells mostly supplied diversity.

V was pared by 5 bases and J by 5 bases, with 12 bases between. The germline V gene has CDR1 SGHTA and CDR2 FQGNSA. This CDR3 has 14 residues. This clonotype occurred many times. Its antigen is unknown. Preparing the TCRbeta library involved the use of unique molecular identifiers. TCRdb redid the calling of the PCR reads with MiXCR, one entry per CDR3 protein. Among some 76,000 distinct CDR3 sequences listed, 11% were seen once. This receptor was identified in a boy younger than 18 with acute myeloid leukemia, due to receive a stem cell transplant. The sequences come from PBMCs, collected before TCRalphabeta/CD19-depleted stem cell transplant. V and J are TRBV7-2 and TRBJ2-2; the D gene is possibly TRBD2 (6 bases). CDR3 sequence (DNA): TGTGCCAGCAGCGTCAGGGCGGGAACCGGGGAGCTGTTTTTT. It encodes CASSVRAGTGELFF.